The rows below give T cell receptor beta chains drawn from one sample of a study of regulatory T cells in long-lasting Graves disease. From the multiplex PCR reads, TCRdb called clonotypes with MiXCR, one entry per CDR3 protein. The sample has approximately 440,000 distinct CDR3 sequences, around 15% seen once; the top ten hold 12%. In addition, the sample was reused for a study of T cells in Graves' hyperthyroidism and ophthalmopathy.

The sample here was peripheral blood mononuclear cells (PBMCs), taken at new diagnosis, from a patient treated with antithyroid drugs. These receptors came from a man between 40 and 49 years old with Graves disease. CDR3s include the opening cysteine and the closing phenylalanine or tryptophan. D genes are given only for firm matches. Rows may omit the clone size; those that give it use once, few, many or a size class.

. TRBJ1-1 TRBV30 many TGTGCCTGGACGGGGCAGTTGAACACTGAAGCTTTCTTT CAWTGQLNTEAFF
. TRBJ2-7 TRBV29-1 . TGCAGCGTTGGGTACTTAGGGCCCTACGAGCAGTACTTC CSVGYLGPYEQYF
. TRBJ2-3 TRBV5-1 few TGCGCCAGCAGCTTTGTAGCAGGGGGGCCAGATACGCAGTATTTT CASSFVAGGPDTQYF
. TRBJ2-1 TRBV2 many TGTGCCAGCAGTGAAGCGCGGTCCTTGCGCGGGTCTGAGCAGTTCTTC CASSEARSLRGSEQFF
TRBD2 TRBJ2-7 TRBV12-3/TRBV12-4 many TGTGCCAGCAGTTCCCGGGACGGGGGGATCTACGAGCAGTACTTC CASSSRDGGIYEQYF
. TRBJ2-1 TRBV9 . TGTGCCAGCAGCGTGGAGGGACAGTCCTACAATGAGCAGTTCTTC CASSVEGQSYNEQFF
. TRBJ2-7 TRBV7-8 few TGTGCCAGCAGCCCTTCGGGCCCGCTCGGGCAGTACTTC CASSPSGPLGQYF
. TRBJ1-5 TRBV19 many TGTGCCAGTAGTTCCTCTCGGGCCAGGGGAAGCAATCAGCCCCAGCATTTT CASSSSRARGSNQPQHF
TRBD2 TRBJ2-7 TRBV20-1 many TGCAGTGCTAGTTCCGGGACTAGCACTTACGAGCAGTACTTC CSASSGTSTYEQYF
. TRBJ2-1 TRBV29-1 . TGCAGCGTTGAGGGGGCCAGGGTTGATAATGAGCAGTTCTTC CSVEGARVDNEQFF
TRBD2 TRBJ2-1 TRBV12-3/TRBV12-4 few TGTGCCACCATTGCCGGGACTAGCGGGAGTATCGATGAGCAGTTCTTC CATIAGTSGSIDEQFF
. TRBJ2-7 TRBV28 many TGTGCCAGCAGTCCCTCCTTGGTTGGCCACGAGCAGTACTTC CASSPSLVGHEQYF
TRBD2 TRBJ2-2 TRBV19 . TGTGCCAGTAGTATACGGAGCGGGGACCCCGGGGAGCTGTTTTTT CASSIRSGDPGELFF
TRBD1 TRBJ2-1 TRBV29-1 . TGCAGCGCTCTGACAGGGTTCTCCTACAATGAGCAGTTCTTC CSALTGFSYNEQFF